One and the same sample provided the 7 T cell receptor beta chains below, sequenced in a study of CD8 T cells in ankylosing spondylitis. Study-wide results and limits: Blood from ankylosing spondylitis patients appeared to carry a characteristic roughly 8-variant TCR beta motif.

The antigens for these receptors are not known. One entry per CDR3 protein results from TCRdb running MiXCR on the 5' RACE reads. The sample consists of about 330,000 distinct CDR3 sequences, 8% of them appearing once. The sample consisted of blood, either unsorted or a sorted T cell fraction (not recorded which). These receptors were taken from a male donor with ankylosing spondylitis.

There are a few counts of this clonotype. The V and J genes are TRBV7-3 and TRBJ2-1; 8 bases match TRBD2. The V and J ends lost 4 bases and 8 bases, in that order; junction bases with no gene match: 7. CDR3 length equals 14 residues. Germline V gene lookup returns CDR1 SGHTA and CDR2 FQGTGA. The CDR3 here is CASSSGLAGYEQFF. The CDR3 DNA is TGTGCCAGCAGCTCCGGACTAGCAGGCTATGAGCAGTTCTTC.

In nucleotides, the CDR3 is TGTGCCAGCAACGTGGGAGCGGGAGGCTACGAGCAGTACTTC. Encoded protein: CASNVGAGGYEQYF. The chain carries TRBV7-9 and TRBJ2-7; 9 bases map to TRBD2. The junction had 7 bases not matched to a gene; V was cut back by 7 bases and J by 3 bases. In germline, CDR1 is SEHNR, CDR2 FQNEAQ (reference sequence). The CDR3 covers 14 residues.

This chain joins TRBV11-3 and TRBJ2-4, with 10 bases that match TRBD2. Germline values: CDR1 SGHNT, CDR2 YENEEA. V dropped 2 bases and J dropped 7; count of bases not matched to a gene: 2. The CDR3 length is 14 residues. As DNA, the CDR3 is TGTGCCAGCAGCTTAAGACTAGCGGGTAACATTCAGTACTTC. Protein product: CASSLRLAGNIQYF.

The V and J genes are TRBV29-1 and TRBJ2-3, with a possible D match to TRBD2 (6 bases). The V gene lost 5 bases and the J gene lost 1 base, with 13 bases spanning the gap. The germline V gene encodes CDR1 SQVTM and CDR2 ANQGSEA. The length of the CDR3 is 14 residues. The CDR3 sequence is CSVSSGEGTDTQYF. CDR3 DNA sequence: TGCAGCGTTTCATCGGGAGAGGGCACAGATACGCAGTATTTT.

This clonotype was counted only a few times. V and J are TRBV6-2 or TRBV6-3 and TRBJ1-5; a possible D gene is TRBD1 (6 bases). CDR1 is MNHEY and CDR2 is SVGEGT in the germline V gene. Trimming cost V 0 bases and J 16 bases, with 13 bases left between them. This CDR3 spans 12 amino acids. CDR3 in amino acids: CASSYSGTIQHF. DNA of the CDR3: TGTGCCAGCAGTTACTCCGGGACAATACAACATTTT.

CDR3 coding DNA: TGCGCCAGCAGCTCACTGGCCGGGACTAGCGGGGATTCCTACAATGAGCAGTTCTTC. Translating gives CASSSLAGTSGDSYNEQFF. The V and J genes are TRBV5-1 and TRBJ2-1, with 13 bases that match TRBD2. The germline V gene has CDR1 SGHRS and CDR2 YFSETQ. This CDR3 is 19 amino acids long. V lost 3 bases and J lost 1; bases outside the gene matches: 10.

This clonotype was observed a handful of times. The chain recombines TRBV5-1 with TRBJ2-7; D gene ambiguous. The CDR3 spans 11 residues. Trimming pared 4 bases from V and 6 bases from J, leaving 8 bases between. Germline V gene lookup returns CDR1 SGHRS and CDR2 YFSETQ. The DNA for the CDR3 is TGCGCCAGCAGCGACACCATCGAGCAGTACTTC. Its translation is CASSDTIEQYF.